Below, 30 T cell receptor beta chains from the same sample are listed, as sequenced in a study of blood T cell repertoires in COVID-19. Measured with immunoSEQ multiplex PCR; TCRdb has only the in-frame clones, and not every one. The repertoire consists of about 240,000 clones, with around 87% occurring once and the leading ten covering 3% to 4%. Sequenced sample: PBMCs or T cells enriched from blood (not recorded which). The receptors originated from a woman between 40 and 50 years old with acute COVID-19.

This sequence joins TRBV21-1 and TRBJ1-5; TRBD1 is the table's D call and was not checked against the DNA. TRBV21-1 counts as a pseudogene. The CDR3 extends over 16 amino acids. In DNA form, the CDR3 reads TGTGCCAGCAGCAGCCAAGGACAGGCCAGCAATCAGCCCCAGCATTTT. It translates to CASSSQGQASNQPQHF.

V and J are TRBV12-3 or TRBV12-4 and TRBJ1-1; 7 bases are shared with TRBD1. Trimming took 4 bases from V and 6 from J; bases not matched to a gene: 5. This CDR3 comprises 13 residues. The CDR3 coding sequence is TGTGCCAGCAGTTCAGGGGGTATGGCTGAAGCTTTCTTT. Its protein product is CASSSGGMAEAFF.

Only one count was recorded for this clone. The rearrangement links TRBV7-6 to TRBJ2-3; 11 bases are a match to TRBD2. The junction had 8 bases not matched to a gene; V was cut back by 5 bases and J by 1 base. The germline V gene encodes CDR1 SGHVS and CDR2 FNYEAQ. There are 17 residues in the CDR3. This CDR3 is CASSPSLAGEGTDTQYF. The CDR3 region has the DNA TGTGCCAGCAGCCCATCACTAGCGGGAGAGGGCACAGATACGCAGTATTTT.

The chain recombines TRBV10-3 with TRBJ2-7; TRBD1 matches 10 bases. V trimming: 7 bases; J trimming: 2 bases; junction bases outside the gene matches: 8. From germline, CDR1 is ENHRY and CDR2 SYGVKD. CDR3 size: 15 residues. The CDR3 reads CAIKPFGTGAYEQYF. The CDR3 DNA reads as TGTGCCATCAAGCCCTTCGGGACAGGGGCCTACGAGCAGTACTTC.

The chain uses TRBV11-3 and TRBJ1-1; no reliable D call. The V gene's germline CDR1 is SGHNT and CDR2 YENEEA. The CDR3 runs 14 residues. V was pared by 1 base and J by 3 bases, with 9 bases between. The CDR3 nucleotides read TGTGCCAGCAGCTTAGTATGGGGAGACACTGAAGCTTTCTTT. It specifies CASSLVWGDTEAFF. The full variable domain, in which reference TRBV11-3 and TRBJ1-1 provide the parts outside the CDR3, is EAGVVQSPRYKIIEKKQPVAFWCNPISGHNTLYWYLQNLGQGPELLIRYENEEAVDDSQLPKDRFSAERLKGVDSTLKIQPAELGDSAVYLCASSLVWGDTEAFFGQGTRLTVV.

The chain couples TRBV24-1 to TRBJ2-1, with D possibly TRBD2 on 5 matching bases. Trimming took 0 bases from V and 5 from J, leaving 13 bases between them. This CDR3 has 16 amino acids. Germline CDR1 and CDR2: KGHDR and SFDVKD. CDR3 residues: CATSDLPGGLDNEQFF. CDR3 bases: TGTGCCACCAGTGATTTGCCAGGAGGCTTGGACAATGAGCAGTTCTTC.

This clone was counted at least ten times. V usage is TRBV14 and J usage is TRBJ1-4; 11 bases map to TRBD1. Trimming took 0 bases from V and 1 from J; bases not matched to a gene: 10. CDR3 length equals 20 residues. CDR1 SGHDN and CDR2 FVKESK come from the germline V gene. The CDR3 region has the DNA TGTGCCAGCAGCCAAGATCAACGGGGACAGGGGGTTGTAACTAATGAAAAACTGTTTTTT. Translation: CASSQDQRGQGVVTNEKLFF.

This clone was seen more than once but under ten times. The chain employs TRBV4-2 and TRBJ2-1; 8 bases fit TRBD2. The germline V gene has CDR1 LGHNA and CDR2 YNFKEQ. CDR3 size: 15 residues. V dropped 1 base and J dropped 4; count of bases not matched to a gene: 3. CDR3 region: CASSQASGGYNEQFF. As DNA, the CDR3 is TGTGCCAGCAGCCAAGCCAGCGGGGGTTACAATGAGCAGTTCTTC.

CDR3 sequence (DNA): TGTGCCAGCAGCTTAACCCCGGCTAGGTCCCCTCGCAATGAGCAGTTCTTC. Translating it yields CASSLTPARSPRNEQFF. V and J are TRBV7-3 and TRBJ2-1; D is undetermined. The CDR3 extends over 17 amino acids. CDR1 is SGHTA, CDR2 FQGTGA, per germline. V lost 0 bases and J 6 bases, leaving 18 bases between the germline ends.

The chain employs TRBV11-3 and TRBJ2-5, with 10 bases lining up with TRBD2. V dropped 1 base and J dropped 4; count of bases not matched to a gene: 9. The CDR3 is 17 amino acids. Germline CDR1 and CDR2: SGHNT and YENEEA. In DNA, the CDR3 is TGTGCCAGCAGCTTAGGGCTAGCGGGAGTCAGGTCAGAGACCCAGTACTTC. It is translated as CASSLGLAGVRSETQYF.

Only a few counts were recorded for this clone. The same CDR3 arises from other DNA sequences in this sample as well. The chain couples TRBV19 to TRBJ2-5; no firm D call. The V gene lost 2 bases and the J gene lost 5 bases, with 9 bases spanning the gap. Germline CDR1 reads LNHDA; CDR2 reads SQIVND (reference sequence). The CDR3 totals 13 residues. The CDR3 coding sequence is TGTGCCAGTAGTATATCTAGATTGGAGACCCAGTACTTC. This encodes CASSISRLETQYF. Based on the CDR3 plus reference TRBV19 and TRBJ2-5, the full variable domain is DGGITQSPKYLFRKEGQNVTLSCEQNLNHDAMYWYRQDPGQGLRLIYYSQIVNDFQKGDIAEGYSVSREKKESFPLTVTSAQKNPTAFYLCASSISRLETQYFGPGTRLLVL.

The genes are TRBV19 and TRBJ1-3, with D unresolved. Germline V lookup: CDR1 LNHDA, CDR2 SQIVND (reference sequence). The ends were cut back, 2 bases at V and 2 bases at J, with 4 bases in the middle. The CDR3 is 13 residues long. Here the CDR3 reads CASSIRAGNTIYF. CDR3 nucleotides: TGTGCCAGTAGTATACGCGCTGGAAACACCATATATTTT.

The V call is TRBV7-9, the J call TRBJ2-3; 9 bases map to TRBD1. Trimming at V came to 5 bases and at J to 14 bases, leaving 5 bases not matched to a gene. Per germline, CDR1 SEHNR and CDR2 FQNEAQ (reference sequence). The CDR3 runs 11 residues. In nucleotides, the CDR3 is TGTGCCAGCAGCCGGGACAGGGACGTGTATTTT. Its translation is CASSRDRDVYF.

The chain combines TRBV9 with TRBJ2-6, with 10 bases that match TRBD2. The CDR3 sequence is 21 residues long. With V trimmed by 9 bases and J by 4 bases, 25 bases remained unmatched. Germline loops: CDR1 SGDLS, CDR2 YYNGEE. The CDR3 DNA reads as TGTGCCACCTCCCCCGGTCTACTCTCCTCGGGACTAGCGTCCGGGGCCAACGTCCTGACTTTC. This translates into CATSPGLLSSGLASGANVLTF.

The chain's CDR3 is CASSPGTGIYGYTF. CDR3 nucleotides: TGTGCCAGCAGTCCCGGGACAGGGATCTATGGCTACACCTTC. V is TRBV6-5 and J is TRBJ1-2, with 9 bases that match TRBD1. V lost 5 bases, J lost 4 bases, and 5 bases stayed unmatched. Germline CDR1 reads MNHEY; CDR2 reads SVGAGI. This CDR3 is built from 14 residues.

Note on this clone: Other DNA variants within this sample encode the same CDR3. The gene calls are TRBV19 and TRBJ2-3; the D gene is possibly TRBD2 (6 bases). CDR1 is LNHDA and CDR2 is SQIVND in the germline V gene (reference sequence). The V gene lost 4 bases and the J gene lost 5 bases, with 13 bases spanning the gap. The CDR3 has 14 amino acids. The CDR3 DNA follows: TGTGCCAGTAGTAAGACTAGTGGGGTAGATACGCAGTATTTT. The encoded protein is CASSKTSGVDTQYF.

The rearrangement links TRBV9 to TRBJ1-2; 8 bases line up with TRBD1. This CDR3 is built from 16 residues. Unmatched junction bases numbered 6, after V lost 0 bases and J lost 2 bases. Germline loops: CDR1 SGDLS, CDR2 YYNGEE. DNA for the CDR3: TGTGCCAGCAGCGTAGCGACAGGGGTAGAAAACTATGGCTACACCTTC. Translation gives CASSVATGVENYGYTF.

The chain has TRBV7-2 and TRBJ2-3; 12 nucleotides match TRBD2. With 5 bases clipped from V and 5 bases from J, the junction kept 5 bases outside the gene matches. Germline V gene data show CDR1 as SGHTA and CDR2 as FQGNSA. The CDR3 spans 15 residues. This chain's CDR3 is CASSETSGSQDTQYF. In DNA form, the CDR3 reads TGTGCCAGCAGCGAGACTAGCGGGAGTCAAGATACGCAGTATTTT.

The rearrangement links TRBV25-1 to TRBJ2-3; tentative D call: TRBD2 (5 bases). Trimming stripped 2 bases from V and 6 bases from J, with 6 bases between. The CDR3 runs to 12 residues. In germline, CDR1 is MGHDK, CDR2 SYGVNS. CDR3 bases: TGTGCCAGCAGTGAAGGGGAGGATACGCAGTATTTT. Its translation is CASSEGEDTQYF.

The rearrangement links TRBV6-5 to TRBJ2-7, with 10 bases matching TRBD2. Germline V gene sequence: CDR1 MNHEY, CDR2 SVGAGI. The CDR3 runs to 12 residues. With V trimmed by 7 bases and J by 6 bases, 3 bases remained unmatched. This CDR3 is CASKREGREQYF. The CDR3 DNA reads as TGTGCCAGCAAGCGGGAGGGCCGCGAGCAGTACTTC.

The V gene is TRBV2, the J gene TRBJ2-2; the D gene is possibly TRBD1 (5 bases). Germline V gene lookup returns CDR1 SNHLY and CDR2 FYNNEI. This CDR3 contains 14 residues. V lost 3 bases and J lost 7, with 12 bases in between. For the CDR3, the DNA is TGTGCCAGCAGTGACCCAGGGTCAGGCGGGGAGCTGTTTTTT. Protein: CASSDPGSGGELFF.

CDR3 sequence (DNA): TGTGCCAGCAGCTCCTCCATAGCGGGAGGGAACAATGAGCAGTTCTTC. This gives the protein CASSSSIAGGNNEQFF. The V gene is TRBV5-5, the J gene TRBJ2-1; 11 bases are a match to TRBD2. V was pared by 3 bases and J by 5 bases, with 7 bases of the junction left unmatched. Germline V lookup: CDR1 SGHKS, CDR2 YYEKEE (reference sequence). This CDR3 spans 16 amino acids.

J is TRBJ2-1 and V is TRBV19; 10 positions match TRBD2. The germline CDR1 and CDR2 sequences are LNHDA and SQIVND (reference sequence). J lost 4 bases, V lost 3 bases, and 3 bases had no gene match. The length of the CDR3 is 15 residues. CDR3 amino acids: CASSIKTSGYNEQFF. Written as DNA, the CDR3 is TGTGCCAGTAGTATTAAGACTAGCGGGTACAATGAGCAGTTCTTC. Looking up the rest from reference TRBV19 and TRBJ2-1 gives the full variable domain: DGGITQSPKYLFRKEGQNVTLSCEQNLNHDAMYWYRQDPGQGLRLIYYSQIVNDFQKGDIAEGYSVSREKKESFPLTVTSAQKNPTAFYLCASSIKTSGYNEQFFGPGTRLTVL.

The chain combines TRBV7-8 with TRBJ2-5; TRBD1 matches 9 bases. The germline V gene encodes CDR1 SGHVS and CDR2 FQNEAQ. The CDR3 covers 15 residues. V was pared by 1 base and J by 5 bases, with 5 bases of the junction left unmatched. The CDR3 loop is CASSLVTGGMETQYF. For the CDR3, the DNA is TGTGCCAGCAGCTTAGTGACAGGGGGGATGGAGACCCAGTACTTC. The complete variable domain, with remaining parts taken from reference TRBV7-8 and TRBJ2-5, reads GAGVSQSPRYKVAKRGQDVALRCDPISGHVSLFWYQQALGQGPEFLTYFQNEAQLDKSGLPSDRFFAERPEGSVSTLKIQRTQQEDSAVYLCASSLVTGGMETQYFGPGTRLLVL.

V is TRBV9 and J is TRBJ2-5; TRBD1 might be the D (5 bases). This CDR3 region has 15 residues. Germline assignment: CDR1 SGDLS and CDR2 YYNGEE. Trimming removed 3 bases from V and 4 bases from J, with 16 bases in between. CDR3 sequence: CASSASGFLRETQYF. In DNA, the CDR3 is TGTGCCAGCAGCGCTTCAGGGTTTTTGCGAGAGACCCAGTACTTC. Full variable domain (outside the CDR3, taken from reference TRBV9 and TRBJ2-5): DSGVTQTPKHLITATGQRVTLRCSPRSGDLSVYWYQQSLDQGLQFLIQYYNGEERAKGNILERFSAQQFPDLHSELNLSSLELGDSALYFCASSASGFLRETQYFGPGTRLLVL.

This chain uses TRBV7-8 with TRBJ2-7; D not certain. The CDR3 loop spans 14 amino acids. Trimming shortened V by 1 base and J by 2 bases, and 9 bases separated the two germline ends. Per germline, CDR1 SGHVS and CDR2 FQNEAQ. CDR3 sequence: CASSLVVAAYEQYF. In nucleotides, the CDR3 is TGTGCCAGCAGCTTAGTAGTGGCGGCCTACGAGCAGTACTTC.

V is TRBV4-1 and J is TRBJ2-4; TRBD2 agrees at 12 bases. The J segment lost 7 bases and the V segment lost 3 bases, leaving 10 bases of the junction unmatched. Germline CDR1 reads MGHRA; CDR2 reads YSYEKL. The CDR3 covers 17 residues. The CDR3 is CASSQEPTSGRVNIQYF. CDR3 nucleotides: TGCGCCAGCAGCCAGGAACCGACTAGCGGGAGAGTGAACATTCAGTACTTC.

This chain uses TRBV24-1 with TRBJ1-1; tentative D call: TRBD1 (6 bases). This CDR3 is 14 amino acids long. V lost 8 bases and J lost 5, with 17 bases in between. The germline CDR1 and CDR2 sequences are KGHDR and SFDVKD. The CDR3 sequence: CATMEADRETEAFF. The CDR3 region has the DNA TGTGCCACCATGGAGGCGGACAGAGAGACTGAAGCTTTCTTT.

The V call is TRBV5-1, the J call TRBJ2-1, with 9 nucleotides matching TRBD2. The junction had 6 bases not matched to a gene; V was cut back by 3 bases and J by 8 bases. The V gene's germline CDR1 is SGHRS and CDR2 YFSETQ. The CDR3 extends over 14 amino acids. In DNA form, the CDR3 reads TGCGCCAGCAGCTCCGGGACTAGCATAGATGAGCAGTTCTTC. This encodes CASSSGTSIDEQFF.

The chain combines TRBV5-1 with TRBJ2-1, with 10 bases that match TRBD1. J was trimmed by 2 bases and V by 4 bases; bases with no gene match: 6. The CDR3 consists of 16 residues. CDR1 is SGHRS and CDR2 is YFSETQ in the germline V gene. The CDR3 here is CASSAFGTGAYNEQFF. The CDR3 bases are TGCGCCAGCAGCGCATTTGGGACAGGGGCCTACAATGAGCAGTTCTTC.